This T cell receptor beta chain was recovered during a study of blood T cell repertoires in COVID-19. This clone was seen a single time. The CDR3 has 17 residues. V was pared by 1 base and J by 7 bases, with 9 bases of the junction left unmatched. Germline loops: CDR1 MGHRA, CDR2 YSYEKL. The assay was immunoSEQ multiplex PCR, and TCRdb's table has in-frame clones only and misses some. The sample has 100,000 to 150,000 clones, around 87% seen once. Sequenced input: peripheral blood. The V call is TRBV4-1, the J call TRBJ1-4; TRBD1 aligns across 10 bases. The source is a man aged 45-60 years with active COVID-19. The CDR3 DNA follows: TGCGCCAGCAGCCAAGGACAGGGGGCTTTCGGTATTGAAAAACTGTTTTTT. Its protein product is CASSQGQGAFGIEKLFF.